These T cell receptor beta chains were read from a single sample in a study of cytomegalovirus exposure and HLA in healthy donors. Measured with immunoSEQ multiplex PCR; TCRdb has only the in-frame clones, and not every one. The table has about 120,000 clones, around four fifths seen once. Sequenced sample: PBMCs. These receptors came from a man aged 60 to 75 in good health and CMV-seropositive. Each CDR3 is given with its conserved first and last residue. D genes are given only for firm matches. Some rows mark clone size as missing; the rest say once, few, many or name a class of expanded clone.

CDR3 protein: CASSWDRGYEQYF
CDR3 DNA: TGTGCCAGCAGCTGGGACAGGGGATACGAGCAGTACTTC
clone size: .
D gene: TRBD1
J gene: TRBJ2-7
V gene: TRBV7-8

CDR3 protein: CASSLSSHYEQYF
CDR3 DNA: TGTGCCAGCAGTTTATCAAGCCACTACGAGCAGTACTTC
clone size: .
D gene: .
J gene: TRBJ2-7
V gene: TRBV27

CDR3 protein: CASSRDRGGMNTEAFF
CDR3 DNA: TGTGCCAGCAGCCGGGACAGGGGGGGGATGAACACTGAAGCTTTCTTT
clone size: many
D gene: TRBD1
J gene: TRBJ1-1
V gene: TRBV11-1

CDR3 protein: CASSLVSGGADTQYF
CDR3 DNA: TGTGCCAGCAGCTTAGTTTCCGGGGGAGCAGATACGCAGTATTTT
clone size: .
D gene: .
J gene: TRBJ2-3
V gene: TRBV11-2

CDR3 protein: CASSPAGTGKNTIYF
CDR3 DNA: TGCGCCAGCAGCCCCGCCGGGACAGGGAAAAACACCATATATTTT
clone size: .
D gene: TRBD1
J gene: TRBJ1-3
V gene: TRBV10-1

CDR3 protein: CASSSTGGSNEQFF
CDR3 DNA: TGCGCCAGCAGCTCGACAGGGGGAAGCAATGAGCAGTTCTTC
clone size: .
D gene: TRBD1
J gene: TRBJ2-1
V gene: TRBV5-1

CDR3 protein: CASSGANVLTF
CDR3 DNA: TGTGCCTCTTCTGGGGCCAACGTCCTGACTTTC
clone size: .
D gene: .
J gene: TRBJ2-6
V gene: TRBV30

CDR3 protein: CASSFGSLRGEQYF
CDR3 DNA: TGTGCCAGCAGTTTTGGGTCACTTCGGGGGGAGCAGTACTTC
clone size: .
D gene: TRBD2
J gene: TRBJ2-5
V gene: TRBV6-5

CDR3 protein: CATGQGNTGELFF
CDR3 DNA: TGTGCCACAGGACAGGGGAACACCGGGGAGCTGTTTTTT
clone size: .
D gene: TRBD1
J gene: TRBJ2-2
V gene: TRBV7-3

CDR3 protein: CASSQDSQNSNQPQHF
CDR3 DNA: TGTGCCAGCAGCCAAGATAGCCAGAATAGCAATCAGCCCCAGCATTTT
clone size: few
D gene: .
J gene: TRBJ1-5
V gene: TRBV4-2

CDR3 protein: CASSDGGGSSPLHF
CDR3 DNA: TGTGCCAGCAGTGATGGGGGGGGAAGCTCACCCCTCCACTTT
clone size: few
D gene: .
J gene: TRBJ1-6
V gene: TRBV2

CDR3 protein: CASSKGVNEQYF
CDR3 DNA: TGTGCCAGCAGCAAGGGGGTCAACGAGCAGTACTTC
clone size: .
D gene: .
J gene: TRBJ2-7
V gene: TRBV11-3

CDR3 protein: CASSPGVQSYNEQFF
CDR3 DNA: TGTGCCAGCAGCCCCGGAGTCCAGTCCTACAATGAGCAGTTCTTC
clone size: .
D gene: .
J gene: TRBJ2-1
V gene: TRBV7-9

CDR3 protein: CASSDLYTDTQYF
CDR3 DNA: TGTGCCAGCAGTGACCTTTACACAGATACGCAGTATTTT
clone size: .
D gene: .
J gene: TRBJ2-3
V gene: TRBV2

CDR3 protein: CASSQGASPEAFF
CDR3 DNA: TGCGCCAGCTCACAGGGGGCGAGCCCTGAAGCTTTCTTT
clone size: .
D gene: TRBD1
J gene: TRBJ1-1
V gene: TRBV5-1

CDR3 protein: CASDLLAGAVEQYF
CDR3 DNA: TGTGCCAGCGATCTCTTAGCGGGGGCCGTCGAGCAGTACTTC
clone size: once
D gene: TRBD2
J gene: TRBJ2-7
V gene: TRBV6-1

CDR3 protein: CASSLGQGDTQYF
CDR3 DNA: TGTGCCAGCAGTTTGGGACAGGGAGATACGCAGTATTTT
clone size: .
D gene: TRBD1
J gene: TRBJ2-3
V gene: TRBV27

CDR3 protein: CASSLAGTGLGTEAFF
CDR3 DNA: TGTGCCAGCAGCTTGGCAGGGACAGGGCTGGGCACTGAAGCTTTCTTT
clone size: .
D gene: TRBD1
J gene: TRBJ1-1
V gene: TRBV5-4

CDR3 protein: CASSESGGNGNTIYF
CDR3 DNA: TGTGCCAGCAGTGAATCTGGGGGGAATGGAAACACCATATATTTT
clone size: few
D gene: .
J gene: TRBJ1-3
V gene: TRBV2

CDR3 protein: CAISPGGRDRAYSNQPQHF
CDR3 DNA: TGTGCCATCAGTCCTGGGGGGCGGGACAGGGCTTATAGCAATCAGCCCCAGCATTTT
clone size: .
D gene: TRBD1
J gene: TRBJ1-5
V gene: TRBV10-3

CDR3 protein: CASSLASGRRNEQFF
CDR3 DNA: TGTGCCAGCAGCTTGGCTAGCGGGAGGCGCAATGAGCAGTTCTTC
clone size: .
D gene: TRBD2
J gene: TRBJ2-1
V gene: TRBV7-9

CDR3 protein: CASTLGGALWDTEAFF
CDR3 DNA: TGTGCCAGTACCCTCGGTGGGGCCCTTTGGGACACTGAAGCTTTCTTT
clone size: .
D gene: .
J gene: TRBJ1-1
V gene: TRBV19

CDR3 protein: CASSYRLGQGKLFF
CDR3 DNA: TGTGCCAGCAGTTACCGACTAGGCCAGGGAAAACTGTTTTTT
clone size: .
D gene: .
J gene: TRBJ1-4
V gene: TRBV6-5

CDR3 protein: CAWSGPGAPRRHF
CDR3 DNA: TGTGCCTGGAGTGGGCCAGGGGCCCCTCGTCGGCATTTT
clone size: .
D gene: .
J gene: TRBJ1-5
V gene: TRBV30

CDR3 protein: CANPPPNINTEAFF
CDR3 DNA: TGCGCCAACCCTCCGCCCAACATAAACACTGAAGCTTTCTTT
clone size: .
D gene: .
J gene: TRBJ1-1
V gene: TRBV10-1

CDR3 protein: CASSYDRSTDTQYF
CDR3 DNA: TGCGCCAGCAGCTACGACAGGAGCACAGATACGCAGTATTTT
clone size: once
D gene: .
J gene: TRBJ2-3
V gene: TRBV13

CDR3 protein: CASSLAGANSGNTIYF
CDR3 DNA: TGCGCCAGCAGCTTGGCAGGGGCTAACTCTGGAAACACCATATATTTT
clone size: .
D gene: .
J gene: TRBJ1-3
V gene: TRBV5-1

CDR3 protein: CASSFPTSGYTF
CDR3 DNA: TGTGCCAGCAGTTTCCCGACATCTGGCTACACCTTC
clone size: once
D gene: .
J gene: TRBJ1-2
V gene: TRBV28